The rows below give T cell receptor beta chains drawn from one sample of a study of CD8+ T cells in alopecia areata. Profiling relied on immunoSEQ multiplex PCR, and the TCRdb table lists in-frame clones only, not all of them. The repertoire holds around 190,000 clones, about 65% seen once, with approximately 1.3% in the top ten. Here the sequenced sample was CD4+ T cells sorted from blood, taken at week 49, from a patient treated with tofacitinib. All receptors derive from a human donor with alopecia areata. The CDR3 runs from the conserved cysteine through the conserved F or W. D genes are given only for firm matches. Size tells how often a clone was seen (once, few, many) or the class of an expanded clone, and some rows leave it out.

TRBJ2-5,TRBV19,12,NA,NA,CATDSQGETQYF,TGTGCCACCGATTCTCAGGGCGAGACCCAGTACTTC
TRBJ2-5,TRBV19,13,NA,NA,CASSRARRETQYF,TGTGCCAGTAGTAGGGCCAGGAGAGAGACCCAGTACTTC
TRBJ1-1,TRBV11-2,13,NA,NA,CASSPQLNTEAFF,TGTGCCAGCAGCCCACAGCTGAACACTGAAGCTTTCTTT
TRBJ1-4,TRBV27,16,NA,NA,CASRPKTGPTNEKLFF,TGTGCCAGCAGGCCAAAGACAGGCCCAACTAATGAAAAACTGTTTTTT
TRBJ1-2,TRBV29-1,11,NA,few,CSVDSLYGYTF,TGCAGCGTTGACAGCCTCTATGGCTACACCTTC
TRBJ1-6,TRBV5-6,14,NA,NA,CASSAGRNNSPLHF,TGTGCCAGCAGCGCGGGACGAAATAATTCACCCCTCCACTTT
TRBJ2-7,TRBV5-1,17,TRBD2,NA,CASSLELLAGVNYEQYF,TGCGCCAGCAGCTTGGAGTTGCTAGCGGGGGTGAACTACGAGCAGTACTTC
TRBJ2-7,TRBV30,13,TRBD1,NA,CAWGRSGGGEQYF,TGTGCCTGGGGCCGGTCAGGGGGCGGCGAGCAGTACTTC
TRBJ2-7,TRBV6-6,14,NA,NA,CASSYPDSTYEQYF,TGTGCCAGCAGTTACCCCGACAGTACCTACGAGCAGTACTTC
TRBJ2-7,TRBV25-1,15,NA,NA,CASSPGGSSNERQYF,TGTGCCAGCAGTCCTGGGGGGTCCAGCAACGAGCGGCAGTACTTC
TRBJ2-1,TRBV6-1,15,TRBD2,NA,CASSGPGGPRNEQFF,TGTGCCAGCAGTGGACCGGGGGGGCCGCGAAATGAGCAGTTCTTC
TRBJ2-2,TRBV30,17,TRBD1,NA,CAWSGGTGAVNTGELFF,TGTGCCTGGAGTGGTGGGACAGGGGCGGTCAACACCGGGGAGCTGTTTTTT
TRBJ2-7,TRBV7-3,15,NA,NA,CASSLVGGSSYEQYF,TGTGCCAGCAGCTTAGTGGGGGGAAGCTCCTACGAGCAGTACTTC
TRBJ1-6,TRBV15,15,TRBD1,NA,CATSGGGSYNSPLHF,TGTGCCACCAGCGGAGGGGGCTCTTATAATTCACCCCTCCACTTT
TRBJ2-7,TRBV5-1,16,NA,NA,CASSLFAGSSSYEQYF,TGCGCCAGCAGCTTATTCGCCGGTTCGAGCTCCTACGAGCAGTACTTC
TRBJ2-1,TRBV5-1,14,NA,NA,CASSTESAYNEQFF,TGCGCCAGCAGCACGGAATCGGCCTACAATGAGCAGTTCTTC
TRBJ2-2,TRBV29-1,14,NA,NA,CSAKTQTNTGELFF,TGCAGCGCCAAGACCCAGACGAACACCGGGGAGCTGTTTTTT
TRBJ2-6,TRBV29-1,12,NA,NA,CSVDGGANVLTF,TGCAGCGTTGATGGTGGGGCCAACGTCCTGACTTTC
TRBJ1-5,TRBV25-1,13,TRBD1,NA,CASSLPTGQPQHF,TGTGCCAGCAGTTTACCGACAGGGCAGCCCCAGCATTTT
TRBJ1-2,TRBV29-1,11,NA,NA,CSVEGGGGYTF,TGCAGCGTTGAGGGTGGTGGTGGCTACACCTTC
TRBJ2-1,TRBV4-3,17,NA,NA,CASSQEGFGSGYNEQFF,TGCGCCAGCAGCCAAGAAGGGTTCGGTTCGGGATACAATGAGCAGTTCTTC
TRBJ1-6,TRBV30,15,NA,once,CAWTAKGSYNSPLHF,TGTGCCTGGACGGCCAAGGGCTCCTATAATTCACCCCTCCACTTT
TRBJ2-4,TRBV5-6,16,NA,NA,CASSLPLGADKNIQYF,TGTGCCAGCAGCTTGCCTCTGGGGGCGGACAAAAACATTCAGTACTTC
TRBJ1-2,TRBV29-1,13,TRBD1,NA,CSVPTGQSNGYTF,TGCAGCGTCCCCACGGGACAGTCGAATGGCTACACCTTC
TRBJ1-5,TRBV30,15,NA,NA,CAWSVPGGSNQPQHF,TGTGCCTGGAGTGTACCGGGCGGCAGCAATCAGCCCCAGCATTTT
TRBJ1-1,TRBV27,15,NA,once,CASSFGEGVNTEAFF,TGTGCCAGCAGTTTTGGGGAGGGAGTGAACACTGAAGCTTTCTTT
TRBJ1-3,TRBV29-1,14,NA,few,CSVRNWSSGNTIYF,TGCAGCGTCCGTAACTGGTCGTCTGGAAACACCATATATTTT